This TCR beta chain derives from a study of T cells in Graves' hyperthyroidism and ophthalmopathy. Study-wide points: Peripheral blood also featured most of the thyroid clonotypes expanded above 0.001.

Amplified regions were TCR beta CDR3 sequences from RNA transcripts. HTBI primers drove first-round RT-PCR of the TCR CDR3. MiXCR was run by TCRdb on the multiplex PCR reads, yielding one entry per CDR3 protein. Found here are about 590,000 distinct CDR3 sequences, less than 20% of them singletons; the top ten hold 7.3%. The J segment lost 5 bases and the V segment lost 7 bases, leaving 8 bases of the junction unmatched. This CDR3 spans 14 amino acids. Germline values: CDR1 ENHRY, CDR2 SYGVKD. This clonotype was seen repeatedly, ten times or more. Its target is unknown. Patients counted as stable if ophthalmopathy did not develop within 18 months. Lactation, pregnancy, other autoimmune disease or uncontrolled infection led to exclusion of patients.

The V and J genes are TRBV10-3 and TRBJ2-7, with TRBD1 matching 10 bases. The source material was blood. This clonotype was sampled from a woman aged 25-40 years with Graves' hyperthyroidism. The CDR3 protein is CAIKPGQGLDEQYF. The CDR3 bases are TGTGCCATCAAGCCGGGACAGGGGCTCGACGAGCAGTACTTC.